This TCR beta chain appears in the sequencing data of a study of response to subunit inactivated influenza vaccine. This clonotype was detected a few times. TCRdb reprocessed the RT-PCR reads via MiXCR and lists one record per CDR3 protein. The table lists just under 550,000 distinct CDR3 sequences, around a quarter of them singletons. Per the germline V gene, CDR1 is MDHEN and CDR2 is SYDVKM. There are 15 residues in the CDR3. The V end lost 3 bases, the J end lost 1 base, and 12 bases lay between the germline ends. These data also formed part of another study, on T cells expressing NK-cell markers. That study adds: UMIs accompanied the 5'RACE template switching by which TCR beta cDNA was made. Eight donors were sequenced, seven testing HCMV-seropositive and one testing seronegative. In a group of several donors, dominant NKG2C+ clonotypes represented 1.0-7.0% of CD8+ T cells. The leading position in the CD3+CD56-NKG2C+ fraction of several donors also went to these clonotypes.

The sample was CD4+ T cells sorted from PBMCs, taken roughly 12 days after vaccination. This chain connects TRBV28 to TRBJ1-1, with a tentative D call TRBD1 (6 bases). The sequence derives from a man between 50 and 59 years old who received an inactivated influenza vaccine. The CDR3, as DNA: TGTGCCAGCAGTTTGGGGGCGGCAGCGAACACTGAAGCTTTCTTT. It specifies CASSLGAAANTEAFF.